This section outlines one TCR beta chain sequence together with its context. The germline gives CDR1 SGHTA, CDR2 FQGNSA. Trimming shortened V by 7 bases and J by 0 bases, and 9 bases separated the two germline ends. The CDR3 runs 13 residues. These data come from a study of blood T cell repertoires in COVID-19. Study-level background: T cells, B-cell-depleted T cells, or PBMCs provided the cDNA or gDNA that served as material.

In the original processing: Nucleated cell number was recorded as an estimate derived from reference gene primer amplification. TCRdb keeps only in-frame clones here, not all; method: immunoSEQ multiplex PCR. That table gives V, J and clone size, and the DNA gave D and trimming. The data show 15,000 to 20,000 clones, around 86% seen once. The sequence was collected from a human donor with active COVID-19. The donor label of this sample is uncertain. Sequencing was carried out using peripheral blood. V is TRBV7-2 and J is TRBJ2-5; D gene ambiguous. CDR3 protein: CASTPPNQETQYF. Here the CDR3 DNA reads TGTGCCAGCACCCCCCCCAACCAAGAGACCCAGTACTTC.